The sequence of this T cell receptor (beta chain) was determined in a study of T-cell memory formation after mild COVID-19. The wider study: There were largely donor-specific TCR clusters. The study's findings and limits: Some clones that responded were present in memory (sampled pre-infection), which suggests cross-reactive memory joined. Researchers report contracting CD4+ clones mostly in CM and EM, with CD8+ clones in EMRA.

V gave up 6 bases and J gave up 6 bases, with 23 bases separating them. The CDR3 loop spans 16 amino acids. This clonotype was picked up a small number of times. Its antigen remains unidentified. The authors produced TCR alpha and TCR beta cDNA libraries with sample barcodes and UMIs by 5'RACE using constant-segment primers. MiXCR, run by TCRdb on the 5' RACE reads, gives a single entry per CDR3 protein. Of around 200,000 distinct CDR3 sequences in the sample, over 20% were seen once. The sample taken for sequencing was PBMCs or a T cell subset sorted from them (not recorded which). This clonotype originated in an adult woman who had mild COVID-19 (a few samples of this study predate the infection). Cell type and time point are not known. The chain carries TRBV12-3 or TRBV12-4 and TRBJ1-2, with D possibly being TRBD1 (6 bases). The CDR3 here is CASSFRTDSVVNGYTF. The CDR3 DNA reads as TGTGCCAGCAGCTTTCGGACAGATAGTGTGGTGAATGGCTACACCTTC.